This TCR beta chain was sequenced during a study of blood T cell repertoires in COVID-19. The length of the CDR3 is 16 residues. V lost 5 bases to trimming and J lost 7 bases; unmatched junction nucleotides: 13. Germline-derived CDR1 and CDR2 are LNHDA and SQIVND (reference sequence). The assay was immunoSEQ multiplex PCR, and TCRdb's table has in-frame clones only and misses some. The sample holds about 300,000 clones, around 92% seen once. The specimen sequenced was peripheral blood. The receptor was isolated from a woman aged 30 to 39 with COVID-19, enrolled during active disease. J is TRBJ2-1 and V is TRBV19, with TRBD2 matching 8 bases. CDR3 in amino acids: CASSGLAGGGLNEQFF. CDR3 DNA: TGTGCCAGTAGTGGTCTGGCGGGGGGTGGTCTAAATGAGCAGTTCTTC.